A single sample is the source of the 18 T cell receptor beta chains below, sequenced in a study of T cells in Graves' hyperthyroidism and ophthalmopathy. Amplification of TCR beta CDR3 regions was performed using RNA transcripts as template. Initially, a first-round RT-PCR of the TCR CDR3 employed the HTBI primer set. MiXCR, run by TCRdb on the multiplex PCR reads, gives a single entry per CDR3 protein. The repertoire holds about 840,000 distinct CDR3 sequences, more than 30% seen once, with about 9% in the top ten. The sample was blood. These receptors were taken from a man aged 18 to 35 with Graves' hyperthyroidism.

V usage is TRBV2 and J usage is TRBJ1-5; 7 bases map to TRBD1. The CDR3 loop spans 15 amino acids. The J segment lost 3 bases and the V segment lost 8 bases, leaving 10 bases of the junction unmatched. Germline CDR1 reads SNHLY; CDR2 reads FYNNEI. The CDR3 is CASRANRGLNQPQHF. CDR3 nucleotides: TGTGCCAGCCGTGCCAACAGGGGACTCAATCAGCCCCAGCATTTT.

This sequence joins TRBV2 and TRBJ1-6; 7 nucleotides line up with TRBD1. V shed 6 bases and J 7 bases; nucleotides not matched to a gene: 15. CDR1 and CDR2 (germline): SNHLY, FYNNEI. CDR3 length: 17 amino acids. CDR3 sequence (DNA): TGTGCCAGCAGCCAAGATTCGTTTAACAGGGGAAATTCACCCCTCCACTTT. Amino acid sequence: CASSQDSFNRGNSPLHF.

The chain links TRBV11-2 to TRBJ1-6; tentative D call: TRBD1 (6 bases). V was clipped by 8 bases and J by 10 bases, with 15 bases between them. Germline CDR1 is SGHAT and CDR2 is FQNNGV. This CDR3 comprises 13 residues. The CDR3: CASGLAGASPLHF. The CDR3 DNA follows: TGTGCCAGCGGCCTAGCGGGGGCGTCACCCCTCCACTTT.

The CDR3 is CASVVSGWPETQYF. The CDR3 DNA reads TGTGCCAGTGTAGTGTCAGGGTGGCCAGAGACCCAGTACTTC. The V call is TRBV28, the J call TRBJ2-5; D may be TRBD1 (5 bases). The germline CDR1 and CDR2 sequences are MDHEN and SYDVKM. CDR3 length: 14 residues. With 9 bases removed from V and 4 bases from J, the gap between germline ends came to 18 bases.

The gene calls are TRBV7-9 and TRBJ2-5; D may correspond to TRBD1 or TRBD2 (5 bases each). The DNA end favors TRBJ2-1, so the J call may be wrong. Germline V CDR1 and CDR2: SEHNR, FQNEAQ (reference sequence). This CDR3 has 13 amino acids. CDR3 nucleotides: TGTGCCAGCAGGGGGGACGGAGACAATGAGCAGTTCTTC. It specifies CASRGDGDNEQFF.

The CDR3 sequence: CSPYRTGGGYTF. CDR3 nucleotide sequence: TGCAGCCCCTATAGGACAGGGGGCGGCTACACCTTC. The rearrangement links TRBV20-1 to TRBJ1-2; 11 bases match TRBD1. CDR3 length: 12 amino acids. CDR1 and CDR2 from the germline V gene are DFQATT and SNEGSKA (reference sequence).

The chain links TRBV29-1 to TRBJ2-5; D is perhaps TRBD1 or TRBD2 (5 bases each). CDR3 length: 14 residues. V lost 3 bases and J lost 5, with 16 bases in between. Germline CDR1 is SQVTM and CDR2 is ANQGSEA. CDR3 DNA: TGCAGCGTTGATTGGGGCGCAGAGGGGGAGACCCAGTACTTC. It translates to CSVDWGAEGETQYF.

The V gene is TRBV7-2, the J gene TRBJ2-7, with D unclear. The germline V gene encodes CDR1 SGHTA and CDR2 FQGNSA. This CDR3 contains 14 residues. V was cut by 5 bases and J by 0 bases, with 11 bases left in between. CDR3 protein: CASSLYPNSYEQYF. CDR3 sequence (DNA): TGTGCCAGCAGCCTATATCCCAACTCCTACGAGCAGTACTTC.

The chain employs TRBV5-5 and TRBJ1-2; D unclear. The V end was cut by 6 bases, the J end by 4 bases, with 19 bases between. This CDR3 region has 15 residues. Germline lookup yields CDR1 SGHKS and CDR2 YYEKEE (reference sequence). Here the CDR3 reads CASTVPPYEVYGYTF. The CDR3 region has the DNA TGTGCCAGCACCGTCCCCCCTTACGAGGTCTATGGCTACACCTTC.

J is TRBJ1-2 and V is TRBV29-1; a possible D gene is TRBD1 (5 bases). The germline V gene has CDR1 SQVTM and CDR2 ANQGSEA. This CDR3 is built from 13 residues. The V and J ends lost 8 bases and 6 bases respectively, with 19 bases between them. The CDR3 region is CSSLPGLGNGYTF. The CDR3 region has the DNA TGCAGCTCGCTTCCAGGGTTGGGAAATGGCTACACCTTC.

For the CDR3, the DNA is TGCAGTGCTGACCCCCGAGCTAGCGGGAGCTGGTCGCAGTATTTT. Its translation is CSADPRASGSWSQYF. The V gene is TRBV20-1, the J gene TRBJ2-3; 10 nucleotides match TRBD2. CDR1 is DFQATT, CDR2 SNEGSKA, per germline (reference sequence). The CDR3 sequence is 15 residues long. V shed 5 bases, J shed 10 bases, and the junction held 15 bases outside the gene matches.

This clonotype has at least ten counts. The chain recombines TRBV7-8 with TRBJ1-6; D might be TRBD1 (6 bases). Germline CDR1 and CDR2: SGHVS and FQNEAQ. V was clipped by 1 base and J by 8 bases, with 9 bases between them. The CDR3 runs to 14 residues. Written as DNA, the CDR3 is TGTGCCAGCAGCTTAGACAGGGCTGATTCACCCCTCCACTTT. It translates to CASSLDRADSPLHF. Variable domain in full (rest from reference TRBV7-8 and TRBJ1-6): GAGVSQSPRYKVAKRGQDVALRCDPISGHVSLFWYQQALGQGPEFLTYFQNEAQLDKSGLPSDRFFAERPEGSVSTLKIQRTQQEDSAVYLCASSLDRADSPLHFGNGTRLTVT.

There are a few counts of this clonotype. The chain recombines TRBV13 with TRBJ2-2; D is uncertain. Germline CDR1 PRHDT, CDR2 FYEKMQ (reference sequence). The CDR3 sequence is 13 residues long. V was trimmed by 5 bases and J by 6 bases, leaving 10 bases between them. This chain's CDR3 is CASSPQIPGELFF. CDR3 bases: TGTGCCAGCAGCCCCCAAATACCCGGGGAGCTGTTTTTT. Looking up the rest from reference TRBV13 and TRBJ2-2 gives the full variable domain: AAGVIQSPRHLIKEKRETATLKCYPIPRHDTVYWYQQGPGQDPQFLISFYEKMQSDKGSIPDRFSAQQFSDYHSELNMSSLELGDSALYFCASSPQIPGELFFGEGSRLTVL.

This clonotype was picked up a small number of times. The chain uses TRBV12-3 or TRBV12-4 and TRBJ2-7; tentative D call: TRBD1 (6 bases). This CDR3 region has 14 residues. Deletions cut 9 bases from V and 2 bases from J, with 17 bases between. The CDR3 region is CASKRARGPYEQYF. The CDR3 DNA follows: TGTGCCAGTAAACGGGCCAGGGGCCCCTACGAGCAGTACTTC.

This clonotype was counted a few times. The chain has TRBV11-1 and TRBJ1-1, with D unclear. The CDR3 has 13 amino acids. CDR1 and CDR2 (germline): SGHAT, FQDESV (reference sequence). The V and J ends lost 11 bases and 2 bases respectively, with 15 bases between them. CDR3 amino acids: CASCPDGNTEAFF. Here the CDR3 DNA reads TGTGCCTCCTGCCCGGACGGTAACACTGAAGCTTTCTTT.

This clonotype was counted ten times or more. The chain recombines TRBV19 with TRBJ1-5; D not resolved. V lost 3 bases, J lost 3 bases, and 15 bases lay in between. The CDR3 consists of 16 residues. Per germline, CDR1 LNHDA and CDR2 SQIVND (reference sequence). As DNA, the CDR3 is TGTGCCAGTAGTATTTACGGGTACAGCCACAATCAGCCCCAGCATTTT. Translating it yields CASSIYGYSHNQPQHF.

The gene calls are TRBV20-1 and TRBJ1-5; TRBD1 might be the D (6 bases). Germline lookup yields CDR1 DFQATT and CDR2 SNEGSKA (reference sequence). V shed 2 bases and J shed 7 bases, with 15 bases lying between them. The CDR3 spans 14 residues. CDR3 nucleotide sequence: TGCAGTGCTAGAACACCAGGGGTCTGGCAGCCCCAGCATTTT. It codes for CSARTPGVWQPQHF.

The chain carries TRBV29-1 and TRBJ1-6; D gene ambiguous. Per the germline V gene, CDR1 is SQVTM and CDR2 is ANQGSEA. V lost 0 bases and J lost 9, with 9 bases in between. CDR3 size: 13 residues. The CDR3 DNA sequence: TGCAGCGTTGAAGAGGGATGGGGTTCACCCCTCCACTTT. This gives the protein CSVEEGWGSPLHF.